The source of this T cell receptor (beta chain) is a study of T cells in Graves' hyperthyroidism and ophthalmopathy. General study findings and limits: Ophthalmopathy and stable hyperthyroidism were told apart by a 13 V-J model. Most thyroid clonotypes expanded above 0.001 appeared in blood too. Prediction of ophthalmopathy progression came a median 6.5 months pre-onset.

Amplified regions were TCR beta CDR3 sequences from RNA transcripts. The TCR CDR3 was amplified in a first-round RT-PCR using the HTBI primer set. From the multiplex PCR reads, TCRdb called clonotypes with MiXCR, one entry per CDR3 protein. The sample has 500,000 to 700,000 distinct CDR3 sequences; over 15% are singletons. The sample holds many counts of this clonotype. The antigen is undetermined. Germline CDR1 is LGHDT and CDR2 is YNNKEL (reference sequence). V trimming: 3 bases; J trimming: 1 base; junction bases outside the gene matches: 4. The length of the CDR3 is 16 residues. The sequence came from a woman aged 18-29 years with Graves' hyperthyroidism. Sample: blood. The chain joins TRBV3-1 to TRBJ2-7, with 12 nucleotides matching TRBD2. This chain's CDR3 is CASSQGLAGWSYEQYF. The CDR3, as DNA: TGTGCCAGCAGCCAGGGACTAGCGGGTTGGTCCTACGAGCAGTACTTC.